The 9 T cell receptor beta chains listed next were all sequenced from one sample in a study of blood T cell repertoires in COVID-19. Assay used: immunoSEQ multiplex PCR; TCRdb lists only in-frame clones, some missing. The repertoire holds some 120,000 clones, with 85% to 90% as singletons. The specimen was peripheral blood. All receptors come from a woman at least 80 years old with COVID-19, enrolled during active disease.

This rearrangement joins TRBV29-1 to TRBJ1-1; D possibly corresponds to TRBD1 (6 bases). The CDR3 runs to 14 residues. V lost 5 bases to trimming and J lost 2 bases, with 15 bases between them. Germline V lookup: CDR1 SQVTM, CDR2 ANQGSEA. This CDR3 is CSVMGGGGNTEAFF. Written as DNA, the CDR3 is TGCAGCGTTATGGGGGGCGGGGGAAACACTGAAGCTTTCTTT.

The chain is built from TRBV28 and TRBJ1-2; possibly TRBD1 for D (5 bases). V lost 2 bases, J lost 2 bases, and 18 bases lay in between. In germline, CDR1 is MDHEN, CDR2 SYDVKM. The CDR3 length is 17 residues. Written as DNA, the CDR3 is TGTGCCAGCAGTTTAGACAGCCTTACCATATCCAACTATGGCTACACCTTC. Translation: CASSLDSLTISNYGYTF.

The gene calls are TRBV7-9 and TRBJ2-5, with 9 bases that match TRBD1. Looked up from germline, CDR1 is SEHNR and CDR2 is FQNEAQ (reference sequence). The V and J ends lost 7 bases and 2 bases, in that order; junction bases with no gene match: 8. The CDR3 sequence is 15 residues long. The CDR3 sequence: CASIVGTGRQETQYF. CDR3 nucleotides: TGTGCCAGCATCGTAGGGACAGGGCGGCAAGAGACCCAGTACTTC.

The chain uses TRBV6-2 or TRBV6-3 and TRBJ1-5; possible D gene TRBD1, 5 bases. The V end lost 4 bases, the J end lost 5 bases, and 9 bases lay between the germline ends. CDR1 is MNHEY, CDR2 SVGEGT, per germline. This CDR3 has 13 residues. The CDR3 loop reads CASSSGLHQPQHF. CDR3 bases: TGTGCCAGCAGTTCAGGGCTTCATCAGCCCCAGCATTTT.

The chain recombines TRBV19 with TRBJ2-5; 8 nucleotides align to TRBD1. In germline, CDR1 is LNHDA, CDR2 SQIVND (reference sequence). The CDR3 is made up of 14 amino acids. The J segment lost 5 bases and the V segment lost 5 bases, leaving 7 bases of the junction unmatched. The CDR3 DNA follows: TGTGCCAGTAGTGCGACAGGGGCAGGGGAGACCCAGTACTTC. Translating it yields CASSATGAGETQYF.

J is TRBJ2-1 and V is TRBV27, with 10 bases that match TRBD2. CDR3 length equals 16 residues. CDR1 is MNHEY, CDR2 SMNVEV, per germline (reference sequence). Trimming took 4 bases from V and 9 from J; bases not matched to a gene: 12. The CDR3 sequence is CASSSARLAGTVEQFF. In DNA, the CDR3 is TGTGCCAGCAGTTCCGCCCGACTAGCGGGTACGGTTGAGCAGTTCTTC.

The genes are TRBV13 and TRBJ2-7, with D possibly TRBD1 on 6 matching bases. Deletions cut 2 bases from V and 6 bases from J, with 11 bases between. The germline CDR1 and CDR2 sequences are PRHDT and FYEKMQ (reference sequence). The CDR3 covers 13 residues. The DNA for the CDR3 is TGTGCCAGCAGCTTAAGGGGGTCGGTCGAGCAGTACTTC. It is translated as CASSLRGSVEQYF.

In its sample, this clone was seen once. The chain has TRBV3-1 (or the pseudogene TRBV3-2) and TRBJ2-7, with 10 bases lining up with TRBD1. This CDR3 has 15 amino acids. Per the germline V gene, CDR1 is LGHDT and CDR2 is YNNKEL (reference sequence). V lost 4 bases, J lost 2 bases, and 5 bases stayed unmatched. DNA for the CDR3: TGTGCCAGCAGCCCCCGGACAGGGGGGACCTACGAGCAGTACTTC. Amino acid sequence: CASSPRTGGTYEQYF.

Here the CDR3 reads CASTAGLAGGPYNEQFF. For the CDR3, the DNA is TGTGCCAGTACCGCGGGACTAGCGGGAGGTCCCTACAATGAGCAGTTCTTC. V gene TRBV19 combines with J gene TRBJ2-1; 15 bases match TRBD2. The germline CDR1 and CDR2 sequences are LNHDA and SQIVND (reference sequence). The CDR3 loop spans 17 amino acids. The J segment lost 2 bases and the V segment lost 7 bases, leaving 6 bases of the junction unmatched.